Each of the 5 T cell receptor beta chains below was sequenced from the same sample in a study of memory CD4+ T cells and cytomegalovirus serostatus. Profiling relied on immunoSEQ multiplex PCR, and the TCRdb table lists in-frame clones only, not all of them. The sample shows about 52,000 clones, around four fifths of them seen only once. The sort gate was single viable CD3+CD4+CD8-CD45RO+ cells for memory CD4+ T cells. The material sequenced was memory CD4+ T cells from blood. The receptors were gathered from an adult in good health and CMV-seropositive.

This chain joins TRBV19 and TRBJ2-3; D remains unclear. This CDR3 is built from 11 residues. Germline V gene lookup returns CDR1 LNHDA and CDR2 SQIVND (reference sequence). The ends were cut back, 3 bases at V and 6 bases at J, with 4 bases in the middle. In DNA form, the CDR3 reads TGTGCCAGTAGTATTTCGGATACGCAGTATTTT. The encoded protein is CASSISDTQYF.

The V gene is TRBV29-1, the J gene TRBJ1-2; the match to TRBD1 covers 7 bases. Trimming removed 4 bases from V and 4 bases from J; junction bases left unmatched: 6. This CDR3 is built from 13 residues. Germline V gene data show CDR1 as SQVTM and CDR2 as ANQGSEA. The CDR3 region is CSVGDRTGYGYTF. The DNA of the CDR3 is TGCAGCGTTGGGGATAGGACAGGCTATGGCTACACCTTC.

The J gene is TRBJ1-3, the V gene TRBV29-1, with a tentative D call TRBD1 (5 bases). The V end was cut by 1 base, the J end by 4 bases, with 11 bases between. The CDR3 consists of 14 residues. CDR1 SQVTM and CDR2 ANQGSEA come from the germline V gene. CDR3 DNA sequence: TGCAGCGTTGAAGCAGGGTTCTCCGGAAACACCATATATTTT. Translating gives CSVEAGFSGNTIYF.

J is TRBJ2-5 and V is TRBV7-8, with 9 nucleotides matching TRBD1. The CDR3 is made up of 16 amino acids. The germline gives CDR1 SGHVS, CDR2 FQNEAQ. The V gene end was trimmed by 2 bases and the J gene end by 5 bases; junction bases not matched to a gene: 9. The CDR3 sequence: CASSLISRQGEETQYF. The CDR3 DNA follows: TGTGCCAGCAGCTTAATTTCCAGACAGGGGGAGGAGACCCAGTACTTC.

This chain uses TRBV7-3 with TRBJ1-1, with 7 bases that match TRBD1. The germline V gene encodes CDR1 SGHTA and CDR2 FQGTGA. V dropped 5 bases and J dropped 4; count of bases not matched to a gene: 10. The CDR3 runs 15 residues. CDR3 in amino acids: CASSQTGQPGTEAFF. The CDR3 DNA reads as TGTGCCAGCAGCCAAACGGGACAGCCGGGCACTGAAGCTTTCTTT.